The clone carrying this T cell receptor (beta chain) came up a few times. The data originate from a study of blood T cell repertoires in COVID-19. Study overall: From the United States, Italy and Spain came samples of acute and convalescent COVID-19. Sample material is recorded as cDNA or gDNA derived from T cells, B-cell-depleted T cells, or PBMCs.

The CDR3 runs to 13 residues. Unmatched junction bases numbered 2, after V lost 5 bases and J lost 6 bases. The V gene's germline CDR1 is SEHNR and CDR2 FQNEAQ (reference sequence). Per the original data handling: Quantification of nucleated cells was approximated via reference gene primer amplification. Sequencing was performed with immunoSEQ multiplex PCR; in TCRdb, only in-frame clones are kept and a portion is missing. Clone size and V and J calls were adopted from that table, with D and trimming inferred from the DNA. Here the sample spans 62,000 or so clones, 65% to 90% being singletons. The chain recombines TRBV7-9 with TRBJ2-2; 8 nucleotides line up with TRBD1. The sample was peripheral blood. The receptor was derived from a woman aged 55-70 years with acute or convalescent COVID-19. CDR3 nucleotide sequence: TGTGCCAGCAGCCACAGGGGGGCCGGGGAGCTGTTTTTT. Translation: CASSHRGAGELFF.